What follows are 25 T cell receptor beta chains derived from one specimen sequenced in a study of T cell responses to AZD1222 COVID-19 vaccine. The method was immunoSEQ multiplex PCR; TCRdb's version includes in-frame clones alone and lacks a portion of them. The sample gives 100,000 to 150,000 clones, approximately 91% of which show up once; roughly 0.98% is in the top ten. This specimen was peripheral blood, taken 28 days after the second AZD1222 dose. Receptors were obtained from an adult who received the AZD1222 COVID-19 vaccine.

This sequence joins TRBV5-4 and TRBJ1-4; D uncertain. This CDR3 contains 13 residues. CDR1 and CDR2 (germline): SGHNT, YYREEE (reference sequence). Trimming pared 2 bases from V and 6 bases from J, leaving 8 bases between. This CDR3 reads CASSLGGDEKLFF. In nucleotides, the CDR3 is TGTGCCAGCAGCTTAGGCGGTGATGAAAAACTGTTTTTT.

The chain combines TRBV12-3 or TRBV12-4 with TRBJ2-5; no reliable D call. The CDR3 runs to 11 residues. The germline V and J ends were trimmed by 4 bases and 5 bases, with 5 bases remaining between them. The CDR3 region has the DNA TGTGCCAGCAGTTCAGAGGAGACCCAGTACTTC. It translates to CASSSEETQYF.

J is TRBJ1-2 and V is TRBV20-1; D ambiguous. The length of the CDR3 is 10 residues. Trimming removed 6 bases from V and 8 bases from J, with 10 bases in between. The germline V gene has CDR1 DFQATT and CDR2 SNEGSKA (reference sequence). This chain's CDR3 is CSARNWGYTF. The CDR3 DNA follows: TGCAGTGCGCGGAATTGGGGCTACACCTTC.

The genes are TRBV2 and TRBJ1-5; D might be TRBD1 (6 bases). The V and J ends lost 6 bases and 2 bases respectively, with 20 bases between them. CDR3 length: 17 residues. The germline gives CDR1 SNHLY, CDR2 FYNNEI. CDR3 bases: TGTGCCAGCAGCGCAAGGACAGACCCTTGGGGCAATCAGCCCCAGCATTTT. Its protein is CASSARTDPWGNQPQHF.

The V call is TRBV13, the J call TRBJ2-7; TRBD2 matches at 7 bases. Germline-derived CDR1 and CDR2 are PRHDT and FYEKMQ (reference sequence). Trimming took 2 bases from V and 0 from J; bases not matched to a gene: 7. There are 16 residues in the CDR3. The CDR3 reads CASSLSVAGPSYEQYF. As DNA, the CDR3 is TGTGCCAGCAGCTTATCCGTAGCGGGCCCCTCCTACGAGCAGTACTTC.

This chain connects TRBV2 to TRBJ2-1; possible D gene TRBD1, 6 bases. The CDR3 spans 15 residues. Per germline, CDR1 SNHLY and CDR2 FYNNEI. The germline V and J ends were trimmed by 4 bases and 6 bases, with 16 bases remaining between them. The CDR3 sequence: CASSGRDKKVNEQFF. The CDR3 nucleotides read TGTGCCAGCAGTGGCCGGGACAAAAAAGTCAATGAGCAGTTCTTC.

The chain combines TRBV19 with TRBJ2-3; TRBD2 agrees at 15 bases. The CDR3 length is 16 residues. The junction had 5 bases not matched to a gene; V was cut back by 6 bases and J by 4 bases. Germline CDR1 and CDR2: LNHDA and SQIVND (reference sequence). The CDR3 DNA is TGTGCCAGTAGCACCAGGACTAGCGGGAGGGCAGATACGCAGTATTTT. Protein product: CASSTRTSGRADTQYF.

This chain's CDR3 is CASSTNPGTPNTGELFF. The CDR3 DNA reads as TGTGCCAGTAGTACGAACCCCGGGACCCCGAACACCGGGGAGCTGTTTTTT. The V gene is TRBV19, the J gene TRBJ2-2, with D perhaps given as TRBD1 or TRBD2 (5 bases each). Germline CDR1 reads LNHDA; CDR2 reads SQIVND (reference sequence). This CDR3 region has 17 residues. Trimming shortened V by 4 bases and J by 0 bases, and 15 bases separated the two germline ends.

V is TRBV5-5 and J is TRBJ2-1; D uncertain. Per germline, CDR1 SGHKS and CDR2 YYEKEE (reference sequence). The CDR3 contains 15 residues. With 1 base removed from V and 4 bases from J, the gap between germline ends came to 12 bases. The CDR3 sequence: CASSLSQVPYNEQFF. CDR3 sequence (DNA): TGTGCCAGCAGCTTGAGTCAGGTTCCATACAATGAGCAGTTCTTC. Looking up the rest from reference TRBV5-5 and TRBJ2-1 gives the full variable domain: DAGVTQSPTHLIKTRGQQVTLRCSPISGHKSVSWYQQVLGQGPQFIFQYYEKEERGRGNFPDRFSARQFPNYSSELNVNALLLGDSALYLCASSLSQVPYNEQFFGPGTRLTVL.

The chain links TRBV9 to TRBJ1-4; possible D gene TRBD1, 6 bases. V lost 4 bases and J 7 bases, leaving 14 bases between the germline ends. CDR1 and CDR2 from the germline V gene are SGDLS and YYNGEE. CDR3 length equals 14 residues. The CDR3 nucleotides are TGTGCCAGCAGCAAGACAGGCGTACGTGAAAAACTGTTTTTT. It specifies CASSKTGVREKLFF.

CDR3 nucleotide sequence: TGTGCCAGCAGCGCCCTGCTTGGCTCTAACACCGGGGAGCTGTTTTTT. Its protein is CASSALLGSNTGELFF. The chain employs TRBV7-3 and TRBJ2-2; D remains unclear. Germline V CDR1 and CDR2: SGHTA, FQGTGA. Trimming cost V 5 bases and J 2 bases, with 15 bases left between them. The CDR3 sequence is 16 residues long.

The rearrangement joins TRBV28 to TRBJ1-6; D is unresolved. From germline, CDR1 is MDHEN and CDR2 SYDVKM. This CDR3 is built from 12 residues. V shed 4 bases and J shed 5 bases, with 3 bases lying between them. CDR3 DNA: TGTGCCAGCAGTTCTAATAATTCACCCCTCCACTTT. Amino acid sequence: CASSSNNSPLHF.

This clone was seen only once. The rearrangement joins TRBV11-2 to TRBJ2-3; a weak D match, TRBD2 (6 bases). CDR3 length: 11 residues. CDR1 and CDR2 (germline): SGHAT, FQNNGV. The V and J ends lost 5 bases and 12 bases respectively, with 12 bases between them. The CDR3 loop reads CASSRGTLQYF. The CDR3 nucleotides read TGTGCCAGCAGCCGAGGGACTCTCCAGTATTTT.

The chain couples TRBV18 to TRBJ2-3; possible D gene TRBD1, 6 bases. The CDR3 extends over 15 amino acids. Germline V gene lookup returns CDR1 KGHSH and CDR2 LQKENI. V lost 3 bases to trimming and J lost 4 bases, with 14 bases between them. The CDR3 region is CASSPRGRGSDTQYF. The CDR3 coding sequence is TGTGCCAGCTCACCGAGGGGCAGGGGTTCAGATACGCAGTATTTT.

In nucleotides, the CDR3 is TGTGCCAGCAGTTTATCCCCCGGACAGCCGGAGCAGTTCTTC. Its protein product is CASSLSPGQPEQFF. The V gene is TRBV28, the J gene TRBJ2-1, with D perhaps TRBD1 (6 bases). Germline CDR1 MDHEN, CDR2 SYDVKM. Trimming took 1 base from V and 10 from J, leaving 14 bases between them. CDR3 length: 14 residues. Combining the CDR3 with reference TRBV28 and TRBJ2-1 gives the whole variable domain DVKVTQSSRYLVKRTGEKVFLECVQDMDHENMFWYRQDPGLGLRLIYFSYDVKMKEKGDIPEGYSVSREKKERFSLILESASTNQTSMYLCASSLSPGQPEQFFGPGTRLTVL.

CDR3 in amino acids: CASSRQGSYDEQYF. CDR3 nucleotide sequence: TGTGCCAGTAGTAGACAGGGGAGCTACGACGAGCAGTACTTC. The chain links TRBV19 to TRBJ2-7, with 8 bases matching TRBD1. From germline, CDR1 is LNHDA and CDR2 SQIVND (reference sequence). CDR3 length: 14 residues. J was trimmed by 5 bases and V by 4 bases; bases with no gene match: 7.

V and J are TRBV7-9 and TRBJ1-2, with D possibly matching TRBD1 (5 bases). This CDR3 region has 13 residues. Trimming took off 10 bases at V and 1 base at J, with 13 bases between the two ends. The germline V gene encodes CDR1 SEHNR and CDR2 FQNEAQ (reference sequence). The CDR3 DNA follows: TGTGCCATACCGGGGGGGAGTAACTATGGCTACACCTTC. Translated: CAIPGGSNYGYTF. The full variable domain, completed using reference TRBV7-9 and TRBJ1-2, is DTGVSQNPRHKITKRGQNVTFRCDPISEHNRLYWYRQTLGQGPEFLTYFQNEAQLEKSRLLSDRFSAERPKGSFSTLEIQRTEQGDSAMYLCAIPGGSNYGYTFGSGTRLTVV.

The rearrangement uses TRBV19 and TRBJ1-4; 11 nucleotides align to TRBD1. V lost 3 bases and J lost 7; bases outside the gene matches: 1. The CDR3 is 14 amino acids. The germline gives CDR1 LNHDA, CDR2 SQIVND (reference sequence). The CDR3 DNA follows: TGTGCCAGTAGTATTGGACAGGGGGCTGAAAAACTGTTTTTT. Protein: CASSIGQGAEKLFF. The full variable domain, with the rest looked up from reference TRBV19 and TRBJ1-4, is DGGITQSPKYLFRKEGQNVTLSCEQNLNHDAMYWYRQDPGQGLRLIYYSQIVNDFQKGDIAEGYSVSREKKESFPLTVTSAQKNPTAFYLCASSIGQGAEKLFFGSGTQLSVL.

This clone was detected only once. This rearrangement joins TRBV7-9 to TRBJ1-5; 9 bases map to TRBD1. The V and J ends lost 5 bases and 5 bases, in that order; junction bases with no gene match: 7. CDR1 and CDR2 (germline): SEHNR, FQNEAQ (reference sequence). CDR3 size: 15 residues. DNA for the CDR3: TGTGCCAGCAGCACTTCGGACAGGGGAGATCAGCCCCAGCATTTT. It encodes CASSTSDRGDQPQHF.

The chain links TRBV7-9 to TRBJ1-2; 8 bases map to TRBD1. Germline assignment: CDR1 SEHNR and CDR2 FQNEAQ (reference sequence). The length of the CDR3 is 13 residues. With 3 bases clipped from V and 8 bases from J, the junction kept 5 bases outside the gene matches. In DNA, the CDR3 is TGTGCCAGCAGCTTGACAGGGGTCGGGGGCTACACCTTC. Encoded protein: CASSLTGVGGYTF.

A note on this clone: Its ends do not fully match the called genes, so a read error is possible. The gene calls are TRBV12-3 or TRBV12-4 and TRBJ2-5; D may be TRBD1 (5 bases). The CDR3 is 12 amino acids. The CDR3 DNA is TGTGCCAGCAGGTTAGGGGCGGAGACCCAGTACTTC. Encoded protein: CASRLGAETQYF.

This chain joins TRBV5-1 and TRBJ1-2, with a possible D match to TRBD1 (6 bases). This CDR3 is 14 amino acids long. Germline CDR1 SGHRS, CDR2 YFSETQ. V was clipped by 2 bases and J by 4 bases, with 12 bases between them. CDR3 loop: CASSFGGFPYGYTF. The CDR3 coding sequence is TGCGCCAGCAGCTTTGGGGGCTTCCCCTATGGCTACACCTTC.

This clone was detected once. CDR3 sequence (DNA): TGTGCCAGCGGGGACGGTACGGATACGCAGTATTTT. Translating gives CASGDGTDTQYF. The chain combines TRBV12-3 or TRBV12-4 with TRBJ2-3; possibly TRBD1 or TRBD2 for D (5 bases each). V was shortened by 8 bases and J by 6 bases, with 12 bases between the two germline ends. The CDR3 has 12 amino acids.

This clone came up a few times. The genes are TRBV11-2 and TRBJ2-7, with TRBD1 identical over 10 bases. Trimming cost V 5 bases and J 6 bases; bases outside gene matches: 19. Germline V gene lookup returns CDR1 SGHAT and CDR2 FQNNGV. CDR3 length: 18 amino acids. The CDR3 bases are TGTGCCAGCAGCCTATGGGGCGTCCCGGGACAGGGGTCCAGCGAGCAGTACTTC. Translating gives CASSLWGVPGQGSSEQYF.

This sequence joins TRBV18 and TRBJ2-3; D is unresolved. Germline loops: CDR1 KGHSH, CDR2 LQKENI. This CDR3 has 16 residues. With 1 base removed from V and 2 bases from J, the gap between germline ends came to 13 bases. Written as DNA, the CDR3 is TGTGCCAGCTCACCACAGGCGATCGGCCACACAGATACGCAGTATTTT. Its protein product is CASSPQAIGHTDTQYF.